A single sample is the source of the 25 T cell receptor beta chains below, sequenced in a study of identical twins. TCRdb processed the 5' RACE reads anew with MiXCR; each CDR3 protein has one entry. Among a few hundred thousand distinct CDR3 sequences listed, more than 9% were seen once. These records were also assigned to another study, of yellow fever vaccine responses in identical twins.

Material: PBMCs. The receptor set was obtained from a woman younger than 35 in good health.

This clonotype has a handful of counts. The CDR3 loop reads CASKAPGANVLTF. The CDR3 coding sequence is TGTGCCAGTAAGGCCCCCGGGGCCAACGTCCTGACTTTC. This chain joins TRBV19 and TRBJ2-6, with D unclear. Trimming took off 7 bases at V and 4 bases at J, with 8 bases between the two ends. The CDR3 extends over 13 amino acids. In germline, CDR1 is LNHDA, CDR2 SQIVND (reference sequence).

This clonotype showed up many times. The genes are TRBV4-2 and TRBJ2-7; D tentatively fits TRBD1 or TRBD2 (5 bases each). Germline loops: CDR1 LGHNA, CDR2 YNFKEQ. The CDR3 runs to 13 residues. The ends were cut back, 5 bases at V and 4 bases at J, with 12 bases in the middle. CDR3 in DNA: TGTGCCAGCAGCGGCCGGGACGGATACGAGCAGTACTTC. This gives the protein CASSGRDGYEQYF.

This chain joins TRBV11-2 and TRBJ2-1, with D possibly TRBD2 on 5 matching bases. V lost 5 bases to trimming and J lost 0 bases, with 14 bases between them. The CDR3 covers 16 residues. Germline CDR1 is SGHAT and CDR2 is FQNNGV. The chain's CDR3 is CASSPNIASSYNEQFF. CDR3 nucleotides: TGTGCCAGCAGCCCCAATATAGCGAGCTCCTACAATGAGCAGTTCTTC.

This clonotype was seen at least ten times. Here the CDR3 reads CSANRLAVSTDTQYF. The CDR3 region has the DNA TGCAGTGCGAATAGACTAGCGGTCAGCACAGATACGCAGTATTTT. The chain carries TRBV20-1 and TRBJ2-3; 9 nucleotides align to TRBD2. V trimming: 6 bases; J trimming: 0 bases; junction bases outside the gene matches: 7. Germline CDR1 and CDR2: DFQATT and SNEGSKA (reference sequence). The CDR3 runs 15 residues.

This clonotype was counted between two and nine times. The chain couples TRBV4-3 to TRBJ2-1, with D perhaps matching TRBD1 or TRBD2 (5 bases each). Looked up from germline, CDR1 is LGHNA and CDR2 is YSLEER. Trimming cost V 0 bases and J 8 bases, with 17 bases left between them. This CDR3 has 16 amino acids. Here the CDR3 DNA reads TGCGCCAGCAGCCAAGAATGGGGCGGGCCATGGGATGAGCAGTTCTTC. Its translation is CASSQEWGGPWDEQFF.

The table lists this clonotype with many counts. The chain recombines TRBV7-2 with TRBJ2-5; the D gene could be TRBD1 or TRBD2 (5 bases each). V lost 5 bases to trimming and J lost 3 bases, with 16 bases between them. CDR1 and CDR2 from the germline V gene are SGHTA and FQGNSA. This CDR3 is 15 amino acids long. CDR3 nucleotides: TGTGCCAGCAGCCCCTTCCCGAGGGGCGAAGAGACCCAGTACTTC. Translating it yields CASSPFPRGEETQYF.

The V gene is TRBV28, the J gene TRBJ2-7, with D uncertain. The germline gives CDR1 MDHEN, CDR2 SYDVKM. The length of the CDR3 is 14 residues. V was shortened by 6 bases and J by 2 bases, with 14 bases between the two germline ends. In DNA form, the CDR3 reads TGTGCCAGCAGGCCTCTGGGTGGAACCTACGAGCAGTACTTC. It codes for CASRPLGGTYEQYF.

To note about this clonotype: A read error is possible here, since a much larger clone lies one base away. J is TRBJ2-4 and V is TRBV5-1; the match to TRBD1 covers 7 bases. The CDR3 consists of 15 residues. V dropped 5 bases and J dropped 8; count of bases not matched to a gene: 13. Germline CDR1 is SGHRS and CDR2 is YFSETQ. CDR3 in amino acids: CASSGGQVIFDIQYF. The CDR3 DNA is TGCGCCAGCAGTGGAGGACAGGTCATATTTGACATTCAGTACTTC.

In this sample, this clonotype turned up many times. The genes are TRBV10-1 and TRBJ2-7, with TRBD1 as a possible D gene (6 bases). The germline V gene has CDR1 WNHNN and CDR2 SYGVQD (reference sequence). The CDR3 runs to 13 residues. V gave up 5 bases and J gave up 5 bases, with 13 bases separating them. The DNA of the CDR3 is TGCGCCAGCAGTATCTCCCGACAGGACGAGCAGTACTTC. It yields the protein CASSISRQDEQYF.

This clonotype was seen at least ten times. V is TRBV20-1 and J is TRBJ1-5; 8 nucleotides align to TRBD1. The CDR3 spans 16 residues. The germline V gene has CDR1 DFQATT and CDR2 SNEGSKA (reference sequence). J gave up 1 base and V 0 bases, and 5 bases lay outside the gene matches. The CDR3: CSARDYQGASNQPQHF. As DNA, the CDR3 is TGCAGTGCTAGAGATTATCAGGGGGCGAGCAATCAGCCCCAGCATTTT.

This clonotype was recorded a few times. CDR3 nucleotides: TGTGCCAGCAGCTTAATAGGACGGAACTCTGGGGCCAACGTCCTGACTTTC. Amino acid sequence: CASSLIGRNSGANVLTF. The V gene is TRBV7-8, the J gene TRBJ2-6; D gene ambiguous. V gave up 2 bases and J gave up 0 bases, with 11 bases separating them. Germline values: CDR1 SGHVS, CDR2 FQNEAQ. The CDR3 totals 17 residues.

Ten or more counts support this clonotype. The J gene is TRBJ2-7, the V gene TRBV3-1; TRBD1 agrees at 8 bases. The J segment lost 4 bases and the V segment lost 4 bases, leaving 12 bases of the junction unmatched. Looked up from germline, CDR1 is LGHDT and CDR2 is YNNKEL (reference sequence). This CDR3 region has 16 residues. The CDR3, as DNA: TGTGCCAGCAGCCTCCCAACCCAGGGGGCAACTTACGAGCAGTACTTC. The encoded protein is CASSLPTQGATYEQYF.

CDR3 bases: TGTGCCAGCAGTTCACGGGACAGGGGGCTCGAGACCCAGTACTTC. Protein: CASSSRDRGLETQYF. The chain is built from TRBV28 and TRBJ2-5; the match to TRBD1 covers 12 bases. This CDR3 has 15 residues. J was trimmed by 5 bases and V by 4 bases; bases with no gene match: 5. From germline, CDR1 is MDHEN and CDR2 SYDVKM.

This clonotype was detected ten times or more. The chain is built from TRBV12-3 or TRBV12-4 and TRBJ2-5; D might be TRBD2 (6 bases). V shed 7 bases and J shed 3 bases, with 18 bases lying between them. The CDR3 is 15 amino acids. The CDR3 protein is CASTPGEAGKETQYF. The DNA for the CDR3 is TGTGCCAGCACCCCGGGAGAAGCGGGTAAAGAGACCCAGTACTTC.

This clonotype has just a few counts. The rearrangement joins TRBV7-2 to TRBJ2-4; D gene uncertain. The CDR3 consists of 11 residues. Trimming stripped 5 bases from V and 8 bases from J, with 7 bases between. Germline values: CDR1 SGHTA, CDR2 FQGNSA. Written as DNA, the CDR3 is TGTGCCAGCAGCAATAAAGACATTCAGTACTTC. Translation gives CASSNKDIQYF.

This clonotype was counted between two and nine times. The chain joins TRBV18 to TRBJ2-3; D is unresolved. The CDR3 extends over 13 amino acids. Trimming removed 6 bases at V and 2 bases at J, with 9 bases between. Looked up from germline, CDR1 is KGHSH and CDR2 is LQKENI. The chain's CDR3 is CASSRQATDTQYF. The CDR3 DNA sequence: TGTGCCAGCTCTCGCCAAGCCACAGATACGCAGTATTTT.

This chain connects TRBV20-1 to TRBJ2-1; D is tentatively TRBD1 or TRBD2 (5 bases each). This CDR3 is 16 amino acids long. The germline V gene has CDR1 DFQATT and CDR2 SNEGSKA (reference sequence). With 6 bases removed from V and 4 bases from J, the gap between germline ends came to 22 bases. CDR3 nucleotides: TGCAGTGCCCCCGTAAAGGGGCGGGCCGTTTACAATGAGCAGTTCTTC. Amino acid sequence: CSAPVKGRAVYNEQFF.

The sample holds many counts of this clonotype. J is TRBJ1-1 and V is TRBV7-9; no definite D call. The CDR3 runs 12 residues. Germline V gene data show CDR1 as SEHNR and CDR2 as FQNEAQ (reference sequence). V was trimmed by 1 base and J by 4 bases, leaving 4 bases between them. CDR3 sequence reads: CASSLVSTEAFF. CDR3 bases: TGTGCCAGCAGCTTAGTATCCACTGAAGCTTTCTTT.

There are a few counts of this clonotype. The chain couples TRBV5-6 to TRBJ2-1, with D possibly TRBD1 on 5 matching bases. Germline assignment: CDR1 SGHDT and CDR2 YYEEEE. V was pared by 0 bases and J by 3 bases, with 13 bases between. The CDR3 is 16 amino acids. The CDR3, as DNA: TGTGCCAGCAGCTTGGGTCAGGGATCAGTCTACAATGAGCAGTTCTTC. This sequence encodes CASSLGQGSVYNEQFF. The complete variable domain, with remaining parts taken from reference TRBV5-6 and TRBJ2-1, reads DAGVTQSPTHLIKTRGQQVTLRCSPKSGHDTVSWYQQALGQGPQFIFQYYEEEERQRGNFPDRFSGHQFPNYSSELNVNALLLGDSALYLCASSLGQGSVYNEQFFGPGTRLTVL.

The chain uses TRBV15 and TRBJ2-7; D uncertain. The CDR3 has 15 residues. CDR1 and CDR2 from the germline V gene are LNHNV and YYDKDF (reference sequence). V lost 5 bases to trimming and J lost 4 bases, with 18 bases between them. CDR3 DNA sequence: TGTGCCACCAGCCCCCCCGTGGAACTCTCATACGAGCAGTACTTC. Its protein is CATSPPVELSYEQYF.

This clonotype was recorded at least ten times. The rearrangement joins TRBV29-1 to TRBJ2-5, with D perhaps matching TRBD1 (6 bases). CDR1 and CDR2 (germline): SQVTM, ANQGSEA. V was cut by 7 bases and J by 2 bases, with 14 bases left in between. The CDR3 loop spans 13 amino acids. DNA for the CDR3: TGCAGCGCTTTGACAGGCCTTCAAGAGACCCAGTACTTC. This codes for CSALTGLQETQYF.

The chain couples TRBV2 to TRBJ2-7, with no clear D. Between the trimmed V and J ends, which lost 5 bases and 3 bases, there was a span of 14 bases. This CDR3 has 14 residues. The germline gives CDR1 SNHLY, CDR2 FYNNEI. CDR3 in DNA: TGTGCCAGCAGTCGGGCCAGAGACATCTACGAGCAGTACTTC. It encodes CASSRARDIYEQYF.

This clonotype appeared many times. The rearrangement joins TRBV5-1 to TRBJ2-2; unclear D gene. The germline CDR1 and CDR2 sequences are SGHRS and YFSETQ. This CDR3 has 16 residues. Trimming took off 0 bases at V and 7 bases at J, with 16 bases between the two ends. CDR3 coding DNA: TGCGCCAGCAGCTTGGCCCGAGATAAACCAAGCGGGGAGCTGTTTTTT. This sequence encodes CASSLARDKPSGELFF.

This clonotype was seen at least ten times. The chain uses TRBV7-9 and TRBJ2-5; possible D gene TRBD2, 6 bases. The CDR3 sequence is 13 residues long. V lost 7 bases to trimming and J lost 1 base, with 10 bases between them. Germline loops: CDR1 SEHNR, CDR2 FQNEAQ (reference sequence). CDR3 loop: CASTPGVQETQYF. The DNA for the CDR3 is TGTGCCAGCACTCCGGGGGTCCAAGAGACCCAGTACTTC.

In its sample, this clonotype was seen many times. CDR3 protein: CASKATGVEQFF. The CDR3 DNA is TGTGCCAGCAAGGCGACAGGGGTTGAGCAGTTCTTC. The chain is built from TRBV2 and TRBJ2-1, with 8 bases lining up with TRBD1. V lost 7 bases, J lost 9 bases, and 5 bases stayed unmatched. In germline, CDR1 is SNHLY, CDR2 FYNNEI. The length of the CDR3 is 12 residues.